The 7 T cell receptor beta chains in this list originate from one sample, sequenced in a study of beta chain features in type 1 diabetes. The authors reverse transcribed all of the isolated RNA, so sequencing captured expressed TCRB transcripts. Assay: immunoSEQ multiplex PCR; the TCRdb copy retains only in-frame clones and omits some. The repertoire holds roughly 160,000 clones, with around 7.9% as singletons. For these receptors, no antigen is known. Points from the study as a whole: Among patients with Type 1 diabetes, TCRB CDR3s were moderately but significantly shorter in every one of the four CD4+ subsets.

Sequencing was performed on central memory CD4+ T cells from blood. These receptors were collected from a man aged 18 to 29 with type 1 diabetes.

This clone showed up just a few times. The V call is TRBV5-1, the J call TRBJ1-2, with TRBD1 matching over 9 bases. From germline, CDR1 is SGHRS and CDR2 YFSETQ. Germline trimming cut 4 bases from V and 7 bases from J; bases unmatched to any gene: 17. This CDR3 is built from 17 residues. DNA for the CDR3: TGCGCCAGCAGCATGTGGGGACAGGGCGGCTACAATCCTGGCTACACCTTC. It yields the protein CASSMWGQGGYNPGYTF. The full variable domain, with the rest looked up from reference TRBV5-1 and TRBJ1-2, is KAGVTQTPRYLIKTRGQQVTLSCSPISGHRSVSWYQQTPGQGLQFLFEYFSETQRNKGNFPGRFSGRQFSNSRSEMNVSTLELGDSALYLCASSMWGQGGYNPGYTFGSGTRLTVV.

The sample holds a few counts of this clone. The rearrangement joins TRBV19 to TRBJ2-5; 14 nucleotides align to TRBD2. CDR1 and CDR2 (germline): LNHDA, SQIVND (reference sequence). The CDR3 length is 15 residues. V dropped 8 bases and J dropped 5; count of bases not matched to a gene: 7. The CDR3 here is CASAGTSGSAETQYF. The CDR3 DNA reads TGTGCCAGTGCCGGGACTAGCGGGAGCGCGGAGACCCAGTACTTC.

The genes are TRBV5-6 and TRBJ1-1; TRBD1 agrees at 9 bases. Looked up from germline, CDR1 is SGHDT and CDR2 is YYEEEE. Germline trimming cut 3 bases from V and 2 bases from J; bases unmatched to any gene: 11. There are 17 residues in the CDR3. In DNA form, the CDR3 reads TGTGCCAGCAGCTCAACAGGGGGCGAGGATCGAAACACTGAAGCTTTCTTT. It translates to CASSSTGGEDRNTEAFF.

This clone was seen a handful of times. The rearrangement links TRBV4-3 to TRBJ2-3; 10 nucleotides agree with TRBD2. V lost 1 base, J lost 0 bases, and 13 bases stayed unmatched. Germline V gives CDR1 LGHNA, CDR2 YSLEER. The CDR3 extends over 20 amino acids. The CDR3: CASSQGPLAGPLTSTDTQYF. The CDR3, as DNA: TGCGCCAGCAGCCAAGGCCCACTAGCGGGGCCCTTAACTAGCACAGATACGCAGTATTTT.

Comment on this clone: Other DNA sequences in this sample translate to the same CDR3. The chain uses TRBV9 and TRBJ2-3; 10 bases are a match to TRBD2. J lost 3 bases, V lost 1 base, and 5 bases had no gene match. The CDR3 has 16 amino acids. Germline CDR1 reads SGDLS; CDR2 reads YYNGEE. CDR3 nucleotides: TGTGCCAGCAGCGTAAGAGCGGGGGGGCTAACAGATACGCAGTATTTT. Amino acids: CASSVRAGGLTDTQYF.

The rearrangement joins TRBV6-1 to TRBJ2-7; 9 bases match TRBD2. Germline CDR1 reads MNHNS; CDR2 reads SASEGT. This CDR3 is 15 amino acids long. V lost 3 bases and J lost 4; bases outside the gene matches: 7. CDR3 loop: CASSDVPSGVYEQYF. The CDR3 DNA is TGTGCCAGCAGTGACGTCCCTAGCGGGGTTTACGAGCAGTACTTC.

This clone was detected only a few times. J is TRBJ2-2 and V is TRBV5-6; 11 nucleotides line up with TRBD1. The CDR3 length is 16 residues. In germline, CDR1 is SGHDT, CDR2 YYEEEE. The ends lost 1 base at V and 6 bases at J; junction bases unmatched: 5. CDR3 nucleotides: TGTGCCAGCAGCTTGTCCGGGACAGGGGGTGCCGGGGAGCTGTTTTTT. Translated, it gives CASSLSGTGGAGELFF.